These T cell receptor beta chains were read from a single sample in a study of blood T cell repertoires in COVID-19. TCRdb's table, derived via immunoSEQ multiplex PCR, lists solely in-frame clones and lacks some. The repertoire has about 55,000 clones, 86% of them found once; the top ten carry approximately 15%. Source material: peripheral blood. Receptor source: a man in his 70s with acute or convalescent COVID-19. Each CDR3 is given with its conserved first and last residue. D genes are given only for firm matches. A row's size may be missing; if present it is once, few, many or a size class.

size,J,D,V,DNA,CDR3
NA,TRBJ1-3,NA,TRBV6-2/TRBV6-3,TGTGCCAGCAGTTCCTGGACAGTCGACGGAAACACCATATATTTT,CASSSWTVDGNTIYF
once,TRBJ2-1,TRBD2,TRBV19,TGTGCCAGTAGCCCATTAGCGGGAGGGGCTGATGAGCAGTTCTTC,CASSPLAGGADEQFF
NA,TRBJ1-5,TRBD1,TRBV15,TGTGCCACCAGCCTAGACAGGGGGCCATCTAATCAGCCCCAGCATTTT,CATSLDRGPSNQPQHF
NA,TRBJ2-2,TRBD2,TRBV11-2,TGTGCCAGCAGTGGAGGTCTAGCGGGATACACCGGGGAGCTGTTTTTT,CASSGGLAGYTGELFF
NA,TRBJ1-5,TRBD1,TRBV4-3,TGCGCCAGCAGCCAGTCCGGGACAGGGAATCAGCCCCAGCATTTT,CASSQSGTGNQPQHF
NA,TRBJ1-2,TRBD1,TRBV5-5,TGTGCCAGCAGCCCCCGGACAGGGGAGAGTGGCTACACCTTC,CASSPRTGESGYTF
NA,TRBJ2-7,NA,TRBV24-1,TGTGCCACCAGTGCCCCCGGGAGCTCAGACGAGCAGTACTTC,CATSAPGSSDEQYF
NA,TRBJ2-7,TRBD1,TRBV27,TGTGCCAGCCATCGGTCCATATGGGGACAGGGGGTATACGAGCAGTACTTC,CASHRSIWGQGVYEQYF
NA,TRBJ1-6,NA,TRBV6-5,TGTGCCAGCAGTTACTCCGGAGTTTCGGCTTCACCCCTCCACTTT,CASSYSGVSASPLHF
NA,TRBJ1-1,NA,TRBV6-1,TGTGCCAGCAGTGAAATGGCCAGGGGTGGAAGTTTTGAAGCTTTCTTT,CASSEMARGGSFEAFF
NA,TRBJ2-5,NA,TRBV4-2,TGTGCCAGCAGCCAAGACTCTGGTAGCGCGGAGACCCAGTACTTC,CASSQDSGSAETQYF
few,TRBJ2-3,NA,TRBV18,TGTGCCAGCTCACCAGCTGGACAGAGCACAGATACGCAGTATTTT,CASSPAGQSTDTQYF
NA,TRBJ1-1,TRBD1,TRBV6-2/TRBV6-3,TGTGCCAGCAGTCTCTCCGGGACAGGGACCCCTGAAGCTTTCTTT,CASSLSGTGTPEAFF
once,TRBJ2-5,TRBD2,TRBV19,TGTGCCAGTAGTAATCGGCGGGAGATGCGAGAGACCCAGTACTTC,CASSNRREMRETQYF
NA,TRBJ2-3,TRBD2,TRBV2,TGTGCCAGCAGGGGACTATCCACAGATACGCAGTATTTT,CASRGLSTDTQYF
NA,TRBJ1-2,TRBD1,TRBV29-1,TGCAGCGTTGAAGATCGGGGACAGGGAGGTGGCTACACCTTC,CSVEDRGQGGGYTF
NA,TRBJ1-4,TRBD1,TRBV7-2,TGTGCCAGCAGCTTAAACGGACAGGGAGGAAAACTGTTTTTT,CASSLNGQGGKLFF
NA,TRBJ2-5,NA,TRBV15,TGTGCCACCAGCAGAGAGCGGCTAGCCCAAGAGACCCAGTACTTC,CATSRERLAQETQYF
NA,TRBJ2-3,TRBD2,TRBV7-6,TGTGCCAGCAGCTTGACGAGCGGGGGGCCTACAGATACGCAGTATTTT,CASSLTSGGPTDTQYF
once,TRBJ2-3,NA,TRBV5-6,TGTGCCAGCACCTTGGCACGGGATACGCAGTATTTT,CASTLARDTQYF
NA,TRBJ1-1,NA,TRBV19,TGTGCCAGTAGCGAGTACGCGTACACTGAAGCTTTCTTT,CASSEYAYTEAFF
NA,TRBJ1-2,NA,TRBV24-1,TGTGCCACCAGTGATACAGGACAATCCTATGGCTACACCTTC,CATSDTGQSYGYTF
NA,TRBJ2-2,NA,TRBV18,TGTGCCAGCTCACCCCAGACAGCCGGGGAGCTGTTTTTT,CASSPQTAGELFF
NA,TRBJ1-2,NA,TRBV19,TGTGCCAGTAGTATAGTAGGCAGGGTGAACTATGGCTACACCTTC,CASSIVGRVNYGYTF
NA,TRBJ2-2,NA,TRBV14,TGTGCCAGCAGCAATAGCGGTGTCATGTTTTTT,CASSNSGVMFF
NA,TRBJ2-1,TRBD2,TRBV9,TGTGCCAGCAGCGCCCCTGGACTAGCGGCCCCCTACAATGAGCAGTTCTTC,CASSAPGLAAPYNEQFF
NA,TRBJ1-2,TRBD1,TRBV6-5,TGTGCCAGCAGTTTTCAGGGGGGTAGCTATGGCTACACCTTC,CASSFQGGSYGYTF
NA,TRBJ1-3,TRBD1,TRBV6-5,TGTGCCAGCAGACAGGGGGCATGGGGAAACACCATATATTTT,CASRQGAWGNTIYF
NA,TRBJ2-7,TRBD2,TRBV30,TGTGCCTGGAGTGTGGGACTAGCGAACGAGCAGTACTTC,CAWSVGLANEQYF
NA,TRBJ1-1,TRBD1,TRBV28,TGTGCCAGCAGTCAACGACAGGGGCGGAACACTGAAGCTTTCTTT,CASSQRQGRNTEAFF
NA,TRBJ2-7,NA,TRBV24-1,TGTGCCGTAGGGACTCTAAATCGCTACGAGCAGTACTTC,CAVGTLNRYEQYF
NA,TRBJ1-4,TRBD1,TRBV15,TGTGCCACCAGCGGGCCACCGGACAGGGGAGTCTCGAAAAATGAAAAACTGTTTTTT,CATSGPPDRGVSKNEKLFF
NA,TRBJ2-6,NA,TRBV5-1,TGCGCCAGCAGCCTCAGGGCCCCTAGCTCTGGGGCCAACGTCCTGACTTTC,CASSLRAPSSGANVLTF
NA,TRBJ1-6,NA,TRBV5-4,TGTGCCAGCAGCTTAGAAGTGGGGCTTAAGTATAGTTCCTATAATTCACCCCTCCACTTT,CASSLEVGLKYSSYNSPLHF
NA,TRBJ1-5,TRBD1,TRBV28,TGTGCCAGCAGACCGGGACAGGGAGTACGGCAGCCCCAGCATTTT,CASRPGQGVRQPQHF
NA,TRBJ1-6,TRBD1,TRBV11-1,TGTGCCAGCAGCATCAGCCGGGACAGAAATTCACCCCTCCACTTT,CASSISRDRNSPLHF
NA,TRBJ1-1,TRBD1,TRBV5-1,TGCGCCAGCAGCTTACAGGGGGAATACACTGAAGCTTTCTTT,CASSLQGEYTEAFF
NA,TRBJ1-2,TRBD1,TRBV10-3,TGTGCCATCAGGGGCCAGGGGGACGGCTACACCTTC,CAIRGQGDGYTF
NA,TRBJ1-2,NA,TRBV2,TGTGCCAGCAGTGTGGAACAGGGAGGGCTAAACTATGGCTACACCTTC,CASSVEQGGLNYGYTF
NA,TRBJ2-1,TRBD2,TRBV5-4,TGTGCCAGCAGTTCTCAGCGGGAGGGGAATGAGCAGTTCTTC,CASSSQREGNEQFF
NA,TRBJ1-6,NA,TRBV19,TGTGCCAGTAGTGGGCTCCGGGAAACTTATTCACCCCTCCACTTT,CASSGLRETYSPLHF
NA,TRBJ1-4,NA,TRBV24-1,TGTGCCACCAGTGATGGGGGGTGGAATGAAAAACTGTTTTTT,CATSDGGWNEKLFF
NA,TRBJ2-7,NA,TRBV19,TGTGCCAGTAGTATACAGGGGAGCTCCTACGAGCAGTACTTC,CASSIQGSSYEQYF
NA,TRBJ2-6,NA,TRBV5-6,TGTGCCAGCAGCCTGCGCTCTGGGGCCAACGTCCTGACTTTC,CASSLRSGANVLTF
once,TRBJ2-7,TRBD2,TRBV5-5,TGTGCCAGCAGCTTCTCTAGCGGAAGCTCCTACGAGCAGTACTTC,CASSFSSGSSYEQYF
NA,TRBJ2-2,TRBD2,TRBV5-1,TGCGCCAGCAGCCGGGGGGGTAACACCGGGGAGCTGTTTTTT,CASSRGGNTGELFF
NA,TRBJ1-5,NA,TRBV6-2/TRBV6-3,TGTGCCAGCAGTTACGTCGGTGAAGCACAGCCCCAGCATTTT,CASSYVGEAQPQHF
NA,TRBJ2-7,TRBD2,TRBV4-3,TGCGCCAGCAGCCAAGTGCTAGCGGGAGAAGTCGAGCAGTACTTC,CASSQVLAGEVEQYF
NA,TRBJ2-1,NA,TRBV11-2,TGTGCCAGCAGCTTAGTAATAGCGGCATACAATGAGCAGTTCTTC,CASSLVIAAYNEQFF
NA,TRBJ2-7,NA,TRBV6-6,TGTGCCAGCAAACAGGGAACCTACGAGCAGTACTTC,CASKQGTYEQYF
NA,TRBJ2-3,TRBD1,TRBV2,TGTGCCAGCAGTGAGCAGGGGGTCACAGATACGCAGTATTTT,CASSEQGVTDTQYF
NA,TRBJ1-1,NA,TRBV5-3,TGTGCCAGAAGTTCTGCAGGGCTGGGTTTCTTT,CARSSAGLGFF
NA,TRBJ2-4,TRBD1,TRBV28,TGTGCCAGCAGTCTGCAGGGGGCTGCAGCCAAAAACATTCAGTACTTC,CASSLQGAAAKNIQYF